These T cell receptor beta chains were read from a single sample in a study of T cells in Graves' hyperthyroidism and ophthalmopathy. Using its own MiXCR run on the multiplex PCR reads, TCRdb lists one record per CDR3 protein. The sample includes about 260,000 distinct CDR3 sequences, less than 30% of them seen just once. Source material: blood. The receptor source for this set is a man aged 35 to 55 with Graves' hyperthyroidism that later progressed to Graves' ophthalmopathy. CDR3s include the opening cysteine and the closing phenylalanine or tryptophan. The D gene is left open where the match is weak. Rows may omit the clone size; those that give it use once, few, many or a size class.

TGCAGCGTTGGGGGCCCGCCGGGATATGAGACCCAGTACTTC	CSVGGPPGYETQYF	TRBJ2-5	NA	TRBV29-1	many
TGTGCCAGTAGTATCCCAGGTTCGACCTACGAGCAGTACTTC	CASSIPGSTYEQYF	TRBJ2-7	NA	TRBV19	many
TGTGCCAGCAGCTTAGAGGCAGGGGGGATGAACACTGAAGCTTTCTTT	CASSLEAGGMNTEAFF	TRBJ1-1	TRBD1	TRBV11-1	many
TGTGCCAGCAGTTCGGACCGAGGGGGCCAAGAGACCCAGTACTTC	CASSSDRGGQETQYF	TRBJ2-5	NA	TRBV6-2/TRBV6-3	NA
TGTGCCAGCAGTCAAAAGCCGGGACAGGGGGCGCCTCACATTCAGTACTTC	CASSQKPGQGAPHIQYF	TRBJ2-4	TRBD1	TRBV28	few
TGCAGTGCTAGAGGCCAGCTGAACACCGGGGAGCTGTTTTTT	CSARGQLNTGELFF	TRBJ2-2	NA	TRBV20-1	many
TGTGCCAGCAGCTTAGACCAAGGGGCCAGGGGTCTAGACTACACCTTC	CASSLDQGARGLDYTF	TRBJ1-2	NA	TRBV11-2	many
TGTGCCAGCAGCTTAGCGGAAACCTCCTACGAGCAGTACTTC	CASSLAETSYEQYF	TRBJ2-7	NA	TRBV7-9	many
TGTGCCAGCAGTTTATCGGGGGGGCAAGAGACCCAGTACTTC	CASSLSGGQETQYF	TRBJ2-5	TRBD2	TRBV27	many
TGTGCCACCAGTGATTTGCAATATAACGAGCAGTACTTC	CATSDLQYNEQYF	TRBJ2-7	NA	TRBV24-1	many
TGTGCCAGCAGTTCCGGGCAGAATCAGCCCCAGCATTTT	CASSSGQNQPQHF	TRBJ1-5	NA	TRBV12-3/TRBV12-4	NA
TGTGCCAGCAGTTTCGGACGGTACACTGAAGCTTTCTTT	CASSFGRYTEAFF	TRBJ1-1	NA	TRBV6-5	many
TGTGCCAGCAGTGAGCGGGGCTACGAGCAGTACTTC	CASSERGYEQYF	TRBJ2-7	NA	TRBV6-1	many
TGCGCCAGCAGCCAAGGGGACAGGAGAAATCAGCCCCAGCATTTT	CASSQGDRRNQPQHF	TRBJ1-5	TRBD1	TRBV4-1	many
TGCAGTGCCCCGGGACAGTCGAACACTGAAGCTTTCTTT	CSAPGQSNTEAFF	TRBJ1-1	TRBD1	TRBV20-1	many
TGTGCCAGTACGGGGTTTTTATCCGGGACCGAAGCTTTCTTT	CASTGFLSGTEAFF	TRBJ1-1	NA	TRBV19	few
TGTGCCATCAGTGGAGGGGAGAGGGATAAGTTTAAACCTGAAGCTTTCTTT	CAISGGERDKFKPEAFF	TRBJ1-1	NA	TRBV10-3	many